Listed here are 25 T cell receptor beta chains from one sample, sequenced in a study of blood T cell repertoires in COVID-19. Produced via immunoSEQ multiplex PCR; TCRdb's table is partial and in-frame only. The sample yields 250,000 to 350,000 clones, around nine tenths seen once. Sequencing was performed on PBMCs or T cells enriched from blood (not recorded which). The receptors here all came from a woman aged 60-70 years in a cohort exposed to, infected with or recovered from COVID-19 (not recorded which).

The chain joins TRBV27 to TRBJ1-2; D is ambiguous. The length of the CDR3 is 15 residues. Germline CDR1 is MNHEY and CDR2 is SMNVEV (reference sequence). Trimming shortened V by 2 bases and J by 3 bases, and 13 bases separated the two germline ends. This CDR3 is CASSLDAGSYYGYTF. The CDR3 nucleotides read TGTGCCAGCAGTTTAGACGCGGGGTCCTACTATGGCTACACCTTC.

V is TRBV2 and J is TRBJ2-1; TRBD2 aligns across 13 bases. There are 14 residues in the CDR3. CDR1 is SNHLY and CDR2 is FYNNEI in the germline V gene. J lost 10 bases, V lost 7 bases, and 7 bases had no gene match. The DNA for the CDR3 is TGTGCCAGCATTCGGACTAGCGGGAGCCCAGAGCAGTTCTTC. It encodes CASIRTSGSPEQFF. Filled out from reference TRBV2 and TRBJ2-1, the complete variable domain reads EPEVTQTPSHQVTQMGQEVILRCVPISNHLYFYWYRQILGQKVEFLVSFYNNEISEKSEIFDDQFSVERPDGSNFTLKIRSTKLEDSAMYFCASIRTSGSPEQFFGPGTRLTVL.

The chain combines TRBV27 with TRBJ1-1, with D possibly matching TRBD1 (6 bases). Germline V gives CDR1 MNHEY, CDR2 SMNVEV (reference sequence). CDR3 length: 15 residues. Trimming took off 1 base at V and 4 bases at J, with 13 bases between the two ends. The CDR3 DNA sequence: TGTGCCAGCAGTTTATTGGCAGGGGCGGGCACTGAAGCTTTCTTT. It translates to CASSLLAGAGTEAFF.

The chain couples TRBV28 to TRBJ1-2; 9 nucleotides agree with TRBD1. V dropped 2 bases and J dropped 5; count of bases not matched to a gene: 6. CDR1 and CDR2 (germline): MDHEN, SYDVKM. The CDR3 contains 15 residues. The CDR3 protein is CASSLISDRGYGYTF. The CDR3 coding sequence is TGTGCCAGCAGTTTAATATCGGACAGGGGATATGGCTACACCTTC.

The chain has TRBV7-3 and TRBJ2-7; 7 bases agree with TRBD2. CDR1 and CDR2 from the germline V gene are SGHTA and FQGTGA. The CDR3 runs 19 residues. The V gene end was trimmed by 1 base and the J gene end by 2 bases; junction bases not matched to a gene: 17. The CDR3 DNA is TGTGCCAGCAGCTTAATCAAGGTCATTGGGTGGGAGGGCCCCTACGAGCAGTACTTC. Amino acid sequence: CASSLIKVIGWEGPYEQYF.

The gene calls are TRBV28 and TRBJ1-6; TRBD1 is a possible D gene (6 bases). Trimming took 2 bases from V and 3 from J, leaving 11 bases between them. The CDR3 is 16 residues long. Germline CDR1 and CDR2: MDHEN and SYDVKM. The DNA of the CDR3 is TGTGCCAGCAGTTTAGAAGGACAGTACTATAATTCACCCCTCCACTTT. It yields the protein CASSLEGQYYNSPLHF.

This clone was counted a single time. The chain joins TRBV5-4 to TRBJ2-2; TRBD2 aligns across 12 bases. Trimming cost V 0 bases and J 6 bases; bases outside gene matches: 6. CDR1 and CDR2 from the germline V gene are SGHNT and YYREEE (reference sequence). The length of the CDR3 is 17 residues. The CDR3 loop is CASSLVRLAGEPGELFF. CDR3 in DNA: TGTGCCAGCAGCTTGGTGCGACTAGCGGGAGAGCCCGGGGAGCTGTTTTTT.

The rearrangement links TRBV28 to TRBJ2-1; maybe TRBD2 (5 bases). Trimming took 3 bases from V and 10 from J, leaving 10 bases between them. This CDR3 has 12 amino acids. Germline V gene sequence: CDR1 MDHEN, CDR2 SYDVKM. CDR3 residues: CASSFLSGEQFF. The DNA of the CDR3 is TGTGCCAGCAGTTTTTTATCGGGGGAGCAGTTCTTC.

The chain couples TRBV14 to TRBJ2-1; D is undetermined. CDR1 is SGHDN, CDR2 FVKESK, per germline. V was clipped by 3 bases and J by 4 bases, with 16 bases between them. This CDR3 contains 16 residues. DNA for the CDR3: TGTGCCAGCAGCCATACCCCCTCCGCTAGTTACAATGAGCAGTTCTTC. As protein: CASSHTPSASYNEQFF.

This chain joins TRBV2 and TRBJ2-3, with D possibly being TRBD2 (5 bases). The CDR3 runs 14 residues. V lost 6 bases and J lost 5, with 15 bases in between. Per the germline V gene, CDR1 is SNHLY and CDR2 is FYNNEI. DNA for the CDR3: TGTGCCAGCAGAGAGGGCGGAGCCCTAGATACGCAGTATTTT. As protein: CASREGGALDTQYF. Filled out from reference TRBV2 and TRBJ2-3, the complete variable domain reads EPEVTQTPSHQVTQMGQEVILRCVPISNHLYFYWYRQILGQKVEFLVSFYNNEISEKSEIFDDQFSVERPDGSNFTLKIRSTKLEDSAMYFCASREGGALDTQYFGPGTRLTVL.

The gene calls are TRBV5-1 and TRBJ1-5; 10 bases fit TRBD1. Looked up from germline, CDR1 is SGHRS and CDR2 is YFSETQ. CDR3 length equals 16 residues. Trimming cost V 3 bases and J 5 bases; bases outside gene matches: 8. The DNA of the CDR3 is TGCGCCAGCAGCTGGGGAGACAGGGGGCAGGATCAGCCCCAGCATTTT. Its translation: CASSWGDRGQDQPQHF. Looking up the rest from reference TRBV5-1 and TRBJ1-5 gives the full variable domain: KAGVTQTPRYLIKTRGQQVTLSCSPISGHRSVSWYQQTPGQGLQFLFEYFSETQRNKGNFPGRFSGRQFSNSRSEMNVSTLELGDSALYLCASSWGDRGQDQPQHFGDGTRLSIL.

In nucleotides, the CDR3 is TGTGCCAGCAGCTCCCCTACAGGGGGCGCGGCGGGAGGGCCGGATTCGGCAGATACGCAGTATTTT. It codes for CASSSPTGGAAGGPDSADTQYF. The gene calls are TRBV7-3 and TRBJ2-3; possibly TRBD1 or TRBD2 for D (9 bases each). V lost 4 bases and J 4 bases, leaving 36 bases between the germline ends. From germline, CDR1 is SGHTA and CDR2 FQGTGA. This CDR3 has 22 amino acids.

The chain employs TRBV6-4 and TRBJ1-2, with no clear D. The germline gives CDR1 MRHNA, CDR2 SNTAGT. The length of the CDR3 is 10 residues. V was pared by 6 bases and J by 8 bases, with 7 bases between. As DNA, the CDR3 is TGTGCCAGCAGCCAGCGGGGCTACACCTTC. Protein: CASSQRGYTF.

The chain uses TRBV2 and TRBJ1-2; no clear D gene. V lost 2 bases, J lost 3 bases, and 7 bases lay in between. Germline assignment: CDR1 SNHLY and CDR2 FYNNEI. This CDR3 is built from 13 residues. The CDR3 loop reads CASSERRDYGYTF. As DNA, the CDR3 is TGTGCCAGCAGTGAAAGGCGGGACTATGGCTACACCTTC.

The rearrangement joins TRBV3-1 (or the pseudogene TRBV3-2) to TRBJ2-1; D remains ambiguous. Per the germline V gene, CDR1 is LGHDT and CDR2 is YNNKEL (reference sequence). The CDR3 has 12 residues. Trimming took 6 bases from V and 4 from J, leaving 7 bases between them. CDR3 sequence: CASSPTYNEQFF. The CDR3 DNA reads as TGTGCCAGCAGTCCGACATACAATGAGCAGTTCTTC.

The CDR3 reads CASSPAGGSYNEQFF. The CDR3 bases are TGTGCCAGCAGCCCCGCAGGCGGGTCCTACAATGAGCAGTTCTTC. The J gene is TRBJ2-1, the V gene TRBV7-3, with D perhaps matching TRBD2 (5 bases). The V end was cut by 5 bases, the J end by 1 base, with 12 bases between. The CDR3 is 15 amino acids. The germline V gene has CDR1 SGHTA and CDR2 FQGTGA.

The chain combines TRBV2 with TRBJ2-2, with 8 nucleotides matching TRBD2. The V and J ends lost 4 bases and 6 bases, in that order; junction bases with no gene match: 7. Germline loops: CDR1 SNHLY, CDR2 FYNNEI. The CDR3 loop spans 15 amino acids. The CDR3 coding sequence is TGTGCCAGCAGTGGGCCCAGCGGGAGTCCCGGGGAGCTGTTTTTT. This codes for CASSGPSGSPGELFF.

The chain has TRBV28 and TRBJ2-6, with 9 bases lining up with TRBD1. Germline-derived CDR1 and CDR2 are MDHEN and SYDVKM. After removal of 6 bases from V and 0 bases from J, the junction contained 9 bases not matched to a gene. The CDR3 length is 18 residues. The CDR3 DNA sequence: TGTGCCAGCAGCCCGGACAGGGGATTTTTCTCTGGGGCCAACGTCCTGACTTTC. Its translation: CASSPDRGFFSGANVLTF.

This chain links TRBV5-4 with TRBJ2-2; 7 nucleotides match TRBD1. The V gene end was trimmed by 4 bases and the J gene end by 3 bases; junction bases not matched to a gene: 6. Germline V gene data show CDR1 as SGHNT and CDR2 as YYREEE (reference sequence). CDR3 length: 15 residues. The DNA for the CDR3 is TGTGCCAGCAGCAACAGGGGCCTTTACACCGGGGAGCTGTTTTTT. Translating it yields CASSNRGLYTGELFF.

The chain joins TRBV7-2 to TRBJ1-5, with 10 nucleotides matching TRBD1. CDR1 and CDR2 (germline): SGHTA, FQGNSA. The CDR3 spans 16 residues. V shed 5 bases and J 0 bases; nucleotides not matched to a gene: 4. The CDR3 sequence is CASSPGQGVSNQPQHF. The CDR3, as DNA: TGTGCCAGCAGCCCCGGACAGGGGGTTAGCAATCAGCCCCAGCATTTT.

This sequence joins TRBV6-6 and TRBJ2-3; 14 positions match TRBD2. Trimming took 5 bases from V and 3 from J; bases not matched to a gene: 10. The CDR3 runs 18 residues. Germline assignment: CDR1 MNHNY and CDR2 SVGAGI (reference sequence). The CDR3: CASSRGTSGSGGTDTQYF. CDR3 in DNA: TGTGCCAGCAGTCGGGGGACTAGCGGGAGCGGGGGGACAGATACGCAGTATTTT.

The genes are TRBV29-1 and TRBJ2-5; TRBD2 aligns across 8 bases. After removal of 4 bases from V and 5 bases from J, the junction contained 12 bases not matched to a gene. This CDR3 comprises 15 residues. The germline V gene encodes CDR1 SQVTM and CDR2 ANQGSEA. Here the CDR3 reads CSVGGGSGVRETQYF. The CDR3 nucleotides read TGCAGCGTTGGAGGTGGTAGCGGGGTCCGGGAGACCCAGTACTTC.

The chain recombines TRBV6-2 or TRBV6-3 with TRBJ2-7, with 7 bases lining up with TRBD1. Trimming took 5 bases from V and 0 from J; bases not matched to a gene: 4. This CDR3 has 14 residues. Germline V lookup: CDR1 MNHEY, CDR2 SVGEGT. The CDR3 sequence: CASSPRTGSYEQYF. The CDR3 DNA is TGTGCCAGCAGTCCGCGGACAGGCTCCTACGAGCAGTACTTC.

The count of this clone is one. The CDR3 reads CASSIEAGGSYEQYF. For the CDR3, the DNA is TGTGCCAGTAGTATAGAGGCAGGGGGCTCCTACGAGCAGTACTTC. The genes are TRBV19 and TRBJ2-7; TRBD1 agrees at 7 bases. Germline values: CDR1 LNHDA, CDR2 SQIVND (reference sequence). The CDR3 runs 15 residues. The junction had 2 bases not matched to a gene; V was cut back by 0 bases and J by 0 bases.

V is TRBV7-3 and J is TRBJ2-2, with D possibly TRBD1 on 6 matching bases. Trimming took off 5 bases at V and 5 bases at J, with 12 bases between the two ends. The CDR3 totals 14 residues. The germline V gene has CDR1 SGHTA and CDR2 FQGTGA. CDR3 sequence reads: CASSRTGKTGELFF. In nucleotides, the CDR3 is TGTGCCAGCAGCAGAACAGGGAAGACCGGGGAGCTGTTTTTT.